These 22 T cell receptor beta chains originate from one sample sequenced in a study of spatial heterogeneity in lung cancer (dated by TCRdb to the late 2010s). This specimen's time point label, interpreted: sample taken at primary tumor resection. The method was 5' RACE. The data were produced on a NextSeq 500. The public reads were reanalyzed by TCRdb: fastp trimming at Q25, MiXCR alignment, in-frame beta chains only. Rows are unified per CDR3 protein, each entry keeping the most common DNA and genes. The sample contains fewer than 5,500 distinct CDR3 sequences, 2.9% of them found a single time. The top ten clones comprise around 24% of the sample. The sequencing here drew on normal lung tissue next to the tumor, taken at surgery. Source of these receptors: a male donor with early-stage non-small cell lung cancer.

This clonotype appeared many times. CDR3 in DNA: TGTGCCAGCAGTGAAGGGGTATCCCAGGGGGGAGCTTTCTTT. This translates into CASSEGVSQGGAFF. The rearrangement joins TRBV6-1 to TRBJ1-1, with 7 bases that match TRBD1. CDR1 is MNHNS and CDR2 is SASEGT in the germline V gene. The CDR3 is made up of 14 amino acids. Unmatched junction bases numbered 9, after V lost 1 base and J lost 10 bases.

In this sample, this clonotype turned up many times. This chain joins TRBV24-1 and TRBJ2-3, with a tentative D call TRBD1 (6 bases). Per the germline V gene, CDR1 is KGHDR and CDR2 is SFDVKD. V was cut by 3 bases and J by 7 bases, with 7 bases left in between. The CDR3 is made up of 12 amino acids. The CDR3 coding sequence is TGTGCCACCAGTGATACAGGGAATACGCAGTATTTT. Its protein is CATSDTGNTQYF.

This clonotype ranks as medium-sized. This sequence joins TRBV6-5 and TRBJ1-2; 9 positions match TRBD1. V was pared by 4 bases and J by 8 bases, with 5 bases of the junction left unmatched. The V gene's germline CDR1 is MNHEY and CDR2 SVGAGI. This CDR3 is 13 amino acids long. The CDR3 nucleotides are TGTGCCAGCAGTTTACAGGGGGCAGTAGGCTACACCTTC. Translation: CASSLQGAVGYTF.

By proportion, this clonotype is medium-sized. The chain is built from TRBV5-1 and TRBJ2-5; D gene ambiguous. V gave up 2 bases and J gave up 3 bases, with 14 bases separating them. This CDR3 spans 15 amino acids. In germline, CDR1 is SGHRS, CDR2 YFSETQ. This CDR3 reads CASSFVLQSKETQYF. The CDR3 coding sequence is TGCGCCAGCAGCTTCGTACTGCAAAGCAAAGAGACCCAGTACTTC. The variable domain in full, completed from reference TRBV5-1 and TRBJ2-5, reads KAGVTQTPRYLIKTRGQQVTLSCSPISGHRSVSWYQQTPGQGLQFLFEYFSETQRNKGNFPGRFSGRQFSNSRSEMNVSTLELGDSALYLCASSFVLQSKETQYFGPGTRLLVL.

In its sample, this clonotype was seen many times. This sequence joins TRBV5-4 and TRBJ2-3; D is ambiguous. V lost 4 bases to trimming and J lost 5 bases, with 11 bases between them. This CDR3 is 13 amino acids long. Germline V gene lookup returns CDR1 SGHNT and CDR2 YYREEE (reference sequence). CDR3 amino acids: CASSRADGDTQYF. The CDR3 DNA sequence: TGTGCCAGCAGCCGGGCCGACGGAGATACGCAGTATTTT.

This clonotype has ten or more counts. The chain is built from TRBV7-3 and TRBJ2-1, with 9 bases that match TRBD1. Trimming at V came to 4 bases and at J to 5 bases, leaving 3 bases not matched to a gene. The CDR3 runs 14 residues. The V gene's germline CDR1 is SGHTA and CDR2 FQGTGA. CDR3 loop: CASSYGQGHNEQFF. CDR3 bases: TGTGCCAGCAGCTACGGACAGGGGCACAATGAGCAGTTCTTC. The whole variable domain, remainder taken from reference TRBV7-3 and TRBJ2-1, is GAGVSQTPSNKVTEKGKYVELRCDPISGHTALYWYRQSLGQGPEFLIYFQGTGAADDSGLPNDRFFAVRPEGSVSTLKIQRTERGDSAVYLCASSYGQGHNEQFFGPGTRLTVL.

In this sample, this clonotype turned up many times. The chain employs TRBV7-2 and TRBJ2-3; TRBD2 matches at 7 bases. Trimming took 4 bases from V and 2 from J; bases not matched to a gene: 6. The CDR3 sequence is 15 residues long. In germline, CDR1 is SGHTA, CDR2 FQGNSA. In DNA, the CDR3 is TGTGCCAGCAGCTCTAGTGGGAGGGACACAGATACGCAGTATTTT. Translation gives CASSSSGRDTDTQYF.

Relative to its sample, this clonotype is medium-sized. The V gene is TRBV5-1, the J gene TRBJ2-1; 9 bases are a match to TRBD2. V trimming: 4 bases; J trimming: 9 bases; junction bases outside the gene matches: 11. Germline V gene data show CDR1 as SGHRS and CDR2 as YFSETQ. The CDR3 totals 15 residues. The CDR3: CASSPPLAGRLEQFF. Written as DNA, the CDR3 is TGCGCCAGCAGCCCCCCCCTAGCGGGAAGGCTTGAGCAGTTCTTC.

This clonotype appeared many times. This chain links TRBV7-8 with TRBJ1-5, with 7 nucleotides matching TRBD1. CDR1 and CDR2 (germline): SGHVS, FQNEAQ. V lost 5 bases to trimming and J lost 6 bases; unmatched junction nucleotides: 10. This CDR3 spans 15 amino acids. The CDR3 nucleotides read TGTGCCAGCAGCATGGACAGGCTGTTGCCTCAGCCCCAGCATTTT. Its translation: CASSMDRLLPQPQHF.

This clonotype is medium-sized by share. The chain uses TRBV6-2 or TRBV6-3 and TRBJ2-5; D gene unclear. V was trimmed by 2 bases and J by 5 bases, leaving 6 bases between them. Germline CDR1 is MNHEY and CDR2 is SVGEGT. The CDR3 is made up of 12 amino acids. Written as DNA, the CDR3 is TGTGCCAGCAGTTACGGGAAGGAGACCCAGTACTTC. Residues: CASSYGKETQYF.

At least ten counts were recorded for this clonotype. The chain couples TRBV10-3 to TRBJ2-7, with D unclear. V gave up 3 bases and J gave up 6 bases, with 12 bases separating them. CDR3 length: 13 amino acids. The germline gives CDR1 ENHRY, CDR2 SYGVKD. The CDR3 DNA follows: TGTGCCATCAGTGATGGGTTAGCTGGCGAGCAGTACGTC. Amino acids: CAISDGLAGEQYV.

This clonotype is medium-sized by share. The gene calls are TRBV3-1 and TRBJ2-1; weak D call: TRBD2 (6 bases). Germline CDR1 reads LGHDT; CDR2 reads YNNKEL (reference sequence). This CDR3 has 12 residues. V was trimmed by 2 bases and J by 10 bases, leaving 9 bases between them. Here the CDR3 DNA reads TGTGCCAGCAGCCAATTTGGAGGGGAGCAGTTCTTC. Translation: CASSQFGGEQFF.

This clonotype was seen a handful of times. The gene calls are TRBV7-3 and TRBJ2-1; 11 positions match TRBD2. The CDR3 runs 15 residues. Per the germline V gene, CDR1 is SGHTA and CDR2 is FQGTGA. Trimming cost V 4 bases and J 7 bases; bases outside gene matches: 6. The CDR3 region is CASSSIAGGSNEQFF. CDR3 coding DNA: TGTGCCAGCAGCTCGATAGCGGGAGGGAGTAATGAGCAGTTCTTC.

In its sample, this clonotype was seen many times. The V gene is TRBV30, the J gene TRBJ2-2; unclear D gene. V was clipped by 2 bases and J by 4 bases, with 14 bases between them. CDR1 and CDR2 from the germline V gene are GTSNPN and SVGIG (reference sequence). The CDR3 sequence is 15 residues long. CDR3 sequence reads: CAWSRRVSSTGELFF. CDR3 bases: TGTGCCTGGAGTAGAAGGGTTTCGAGCACCGGGGAGCTGTTTTTT. The variable domain in full, completed from reference TRBV30 and TRBJ2-2, reads SQTIHQWPATLVQPVGSPLSLECTVEGTSNPNLYWYRQAAGRGLQLLFYSVGIGQISSEVPQNLSASRPQDRQFILSSKKLLLSDSGFYLCAWSRRVSSTGELFFGEGSRLTVL.

Concerning this clonotype: A much larger clone is a single base away; this may be a read error. V is TRBV5-5 and J is TRBJ2-3; tentatively, D is TRBD1 or TRBD2 (6 bases each). The length of the CDR3 is 15 residues. Germline V CDR1 and CDR2: SGHKS, YYEKEE (reference sequence). V was shortened by 3 bases and J by 5 bases, with 16 bases between the two germline ends. The CDR3 region has the DNA TGTGCCAGCAGCTCTCGGGGGACACTGATAGATACGCAGTATTTT. Encoded protein: CASSSRGTLIDTQYF.

This clonotype appeared many times. The chain carries TRBV7-2 and TRBJ2-7, with a possible D match to TRBD2 (5 bases). V was trimmed by 3 bases and J by 7 bases, leaving 10 bases between them. The CDR3 runs to 12 residues. Germline CDR1 SGHTA, CDR2 FQGNSA. CDR3 sequence: CASSLAVAEQYF. In nucleotides, the CDR3 is TGTGCCAGCAGCTTGGCTGTAGCGGAGCAGTACTTC.

This clonotype was detected many times. This rearrangement joins TRBV11-2 to TRBJ2-5; D unresolved. With 5 bases removed from V and 1 base from J, the gap between germline ends came to 2 bases. The CDR3 sequence is 11 residues long. Germline loops: CDR1 SGHAT, CDR2 FQNNGV. In DNA, the CDR3 is TGTGCCAGCAGCATCCAAGAGACCCAGTACTTC. It encodes CASSIQETQYF.

This clonotype was observed at least ten times. The chain couples TRBV29-1 to TRBJ2-5; 7 positions agree with TRBD1. This CDR3 is 13 amino acids long. The germline gives CDR1 SQVTM, CDR2 ANQGSEA. The V gene end was trimmed by 6 bases and the J gene end by 1 base; junction bases not matched to a gene: 5. CDR3 sequence: CSVVGQSQETQYF. DNA for the CDR3: TGCAGCGTCGTGGGACAGTCCCAAGAGACCCAGTACTTC.

This clonotype was picked up many times. In nucleotides, the CDR3 is TGTGCCAGCAGCTTAAGTTGGGGACTAGCGGGAGTTGCAGATACGCAGTATTTT. Protein product: CASSLSWGLAGVADTQYF. This chain uses TRBV7-3 with TRBJ2-3; the match to TRBD2 covers 14 bases. Germline V gene lookup returns CDR1 SGHTA and CDR2 FQGTGA. V was clipped by 1 base and J by 4 bases; unmatched bases: 7. The CDR3 has 18 residues. The full variable domain, completed using reference TRBV7-3 and TRBJ2-3, is GAGVSQTPSNKVTEKGKYVELRCDPISGHTALYWYRQSLGQGPEFLIYFQGTGAADDSGLPNDRFFAVRPEGSVSTLKIQRTERGDSAVYLCASSLSWGLAGVADTQYFGPGTRLTVL.

The table lists this clonotype with many counts. This chain connects TRBV4-1 to TRBJ1-4, with D perhaps matching TRBD1 (5 bases). Germline V gene sequence: CDR1 MGHRA, CDR2 YSYEKL. The CDR3 totals 16 residues. Deletions cut 6 bases from V and 1 base from J, with 15 bases between. The CDR3, as DNA: TGCGCCAGCAGTCACGAGGGGAGACTAACTAATGAAAAACTGTTTTTT. Residues: CASSHEGRLTNEKLFF.

This clonotype is deemed medium-sized (0.01 to 0.1%). The CDR3 protein is CASSLGQPNSGNTIYF. The CDR3 DNA follows: TGTGCCAGCAGCTTAGGCCAGCCCAACTCTGGAAACACCATATATTTT. The J gene is TRBJ1-3, the V gene TRBV7-9; no clear D gene. The germline CDR1 and CDR2 sequences are SEHNR and FQNEAQ (reference sequence). The CDR3 consists of 16 residues. Trimming removed 1 base at V and 0 bases at J, with 10 bases between.

On this clonotype itself: Given a much more abundant clone one base away, this may be a read error. The rearrangement uses TRBV7-2 and TRBJ2-5, with D possibly TRBD2 on 6 matching bases. The CDR3 is 15 residues long. Germline CDR1 SGHTA, CDR2 FQGNSA. Trimming removed 2 bases at V and 2 bases at J, with 12 bases between. This CDR3 is CASSLMAGSQETQYF. The CDR3 DNA reads as TGTGCCAGCAGCTTAATGGCGGGGAGTCAAGAGACCCAGTACTTC.